These T cell receptor beta chains were read from a single sample in a study of blood T cell repertoires in COVID-19. Assay used: immunoSEQ multiplex PCR; TCRdb lists only in-frame clones, some missing. The table includes more than 110,000 clones, approximately 80% detected once. Sequenced input: peripheral blood. Source of these receptors: a woman older than 75 in a cohort sampled during active or convalescent COVID-19. Each CDR3 is given with its conserved first and last residue. Fields, in order: D gene, J gene, V gene, clone size, CDR3 DNA, CDR3 protein. D genes are given only for firm matches. The size field is filled for only some rows; it gives once, few, many or a size class.

TRBD1 | TRBJ2-7 | TRBV9 | once | TGTGCCAGCAGCGTGACAGGGTCCATCTACGAGCAGTACTTC | CASSVTGSIYEQYF
NA | TRBJ1-2 | TRBV12-3/TRBV12-4 | NA | TGTGCCAGCAGTTTTTCCCGTAACTATGGCTACACCTTC | CASSFSRNYGYTF
TRBD1 | TRBJ2-2 | TRBV24-1 | NA | TGTGCCACCAGTGATTTAATAGGGACAGGGAACACCGGGGAGCTGTTTTTT | CATSDLIGTGNTGELFF
NA | TRBJ1-2 | TRBV19 | NA | TGTGCCAGTAGTATCTCTCCGAGGAGGGATGGCTACACCTTC | CASSISPRRDGYTF
NA | TRBJ1-5 | TRBV9 | once | TGTGCCAGCAGCGCTGGAGGAGGAAAGGGTCAGCCCCAGCATTTT | CASSAGGGKGQPQHF
NA | TRBJ1-1 | TRBV5-1 | NA | TGCGCCAGCAGCTCCTCGTTGGCCCTGAACACTGAAGCTTTCTTT | CASSSSLALNTEAFF
NA | TRBJ1-2 | TRBV9 | NA | TGTGCCAGCAGCGCCGACAGGCTCGGCTCCTATGGCTACACCTTC | CASSADRLGSYGYTF
TRBD1 | TRBJ1-1 | TRBV28 | NA | TGTGCCAGCAGTTCGTCTGGGACAGGCACTGAAGCTTTCTTT | CASSSSGTGTEAFF
TRBD1 | TRBJ2-1 | TRBV5-1 | NA | TGCGCCAGCAGCTTGGCGCTGACAGGGATCAACAATGAGCAGTTCTTC | CASSLALTGINNEQFF
NA | TRBJ1-2 | TRBV5-4 | NA | TGTGCCAGCAGAAACCTTTGGGCCGACGACTATGGCTACACCTTC | CASRNLWADDYGYTF
NA | TRBJ1-6 | TRBV27 | few | TGTGCCAGCAGTTTTGAGGGAGCCACCCTCCACTTT | CASSFEGATLHF
TRBD1 | TRBJ1-1 | TRBV7-9 | NA | TGTGCCAGCAGCCATCGACAGGGGGCGAACCACATGAACACTGAAGCTTTCTTT | CASSHRQGANHMNTEAFF
TRBD1 | TRBJ1-1 | TRBV6-2/TRBV6-3 | NA | TGTGCCAGCAGTTACTCCGGGACAGGGTTTTACACTGAAGCTTTCTTT | CASSYSGTGFYTEAFF
TRBD2 | TRBJ2-7 | TRBV4-2 | NA | TGTGCCAGCAGCCGAGCCATAACTAGCGAGAGCTCCTACGAGCAGTACTTC | CASSRAITSESSYEQYF
NA | TRBJ2-5 | TRBV5-1 | NA | TGCGCCAGCAGCTTGGATTTGCCGGGACGGGGGATGGACCAGTACTTC | CASSLDLPGRGMDQYF
NA | TRBJ2-4 | TRBV28 | NA | TGTGCCAGCAGTTTAGGGGCCAGATCCGAAAACATTCAGTACTTC | CASSLGARSENIQYF
TRBD1 | TRBJ1-1 | TRBV5-8 | NA | TGTGCCAGCAGCCCGGACAGGGAATACACTGAAGCTTTCTTT | CASSPDREYTEAFF
TRBD1 | TRBJ1-3 | TRBV7-2 | NA | TGTGCCAGCAGCCCTCCGCTGGGGGGACAGGGGTATGGAAACACCATATATTTT | CASSPPLGGQGYGNTIYF
NA | TRBJ2-5 | TRBV6-5 | NA | TGTGCCCGAGTGTACCAGGGGACGTCGAAGACCCAGTACTTC | CARVYQGTSKTQYF
TRBD2 | TRBJ2-1 | TRBV5-5 | few | TGTGCCAGCAGCCCGGTGGGGGGGAGGAATGAGCAGTTCTTC | CASSPVGGRNEQFF
NA | TRBJ1-1 | TRBV7-2 | NA | TGTGCCAGCAGCTTCGGACAGCTGAACACTGAAGCTTTCTTT | CASSFGQLNTEAFF
TRBD1 | TRBJ1-2 | TRBV4-3 | once | TGCGCCAGCAGCCAACTTACAGGGGTCAACTATGGCTACACCTTC | CASSQLTGVNYGYTF
TRBD1 | TRBJ1-1 | TRBV28 | NA | TGTGCCAGCAGTTTGTTAGGGGGCTTGTCTGAAGCTTTCTTT | CASSLLGGLSEAFF